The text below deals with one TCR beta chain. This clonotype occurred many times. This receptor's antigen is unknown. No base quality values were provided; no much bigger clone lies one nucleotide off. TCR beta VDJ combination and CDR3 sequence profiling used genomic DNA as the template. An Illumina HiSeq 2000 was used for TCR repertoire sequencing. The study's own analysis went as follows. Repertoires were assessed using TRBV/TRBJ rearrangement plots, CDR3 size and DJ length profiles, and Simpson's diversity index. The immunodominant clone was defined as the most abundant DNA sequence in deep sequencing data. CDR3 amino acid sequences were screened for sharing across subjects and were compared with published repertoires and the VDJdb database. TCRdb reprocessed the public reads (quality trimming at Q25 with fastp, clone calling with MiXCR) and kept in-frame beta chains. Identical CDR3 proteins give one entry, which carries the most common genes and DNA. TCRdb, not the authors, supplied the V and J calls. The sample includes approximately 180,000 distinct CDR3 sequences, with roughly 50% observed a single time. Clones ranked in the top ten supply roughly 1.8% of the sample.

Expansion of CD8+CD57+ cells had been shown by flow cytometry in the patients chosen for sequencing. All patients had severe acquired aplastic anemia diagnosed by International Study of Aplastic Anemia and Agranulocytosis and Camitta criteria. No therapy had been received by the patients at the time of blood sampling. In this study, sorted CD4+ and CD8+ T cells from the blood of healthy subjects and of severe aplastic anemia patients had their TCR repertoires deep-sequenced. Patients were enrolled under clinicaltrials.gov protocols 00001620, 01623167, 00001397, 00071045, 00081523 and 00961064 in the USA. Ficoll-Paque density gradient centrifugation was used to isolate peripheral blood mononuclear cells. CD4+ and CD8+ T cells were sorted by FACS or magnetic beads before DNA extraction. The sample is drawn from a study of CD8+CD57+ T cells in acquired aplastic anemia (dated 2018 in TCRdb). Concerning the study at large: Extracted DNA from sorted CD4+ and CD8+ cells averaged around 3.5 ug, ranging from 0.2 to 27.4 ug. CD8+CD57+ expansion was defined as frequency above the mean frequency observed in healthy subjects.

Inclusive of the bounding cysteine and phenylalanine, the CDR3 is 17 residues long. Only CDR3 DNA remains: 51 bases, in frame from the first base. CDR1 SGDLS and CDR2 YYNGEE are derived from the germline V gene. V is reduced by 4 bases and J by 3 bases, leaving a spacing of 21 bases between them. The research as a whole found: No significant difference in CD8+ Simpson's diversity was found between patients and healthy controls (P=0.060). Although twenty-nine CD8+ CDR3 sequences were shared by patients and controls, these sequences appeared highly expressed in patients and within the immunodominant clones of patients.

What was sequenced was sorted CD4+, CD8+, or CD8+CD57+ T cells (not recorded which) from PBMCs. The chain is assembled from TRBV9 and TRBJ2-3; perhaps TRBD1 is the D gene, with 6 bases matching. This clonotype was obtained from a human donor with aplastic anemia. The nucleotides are TGTGCCAGCAGCAGAACCCTCCCCAGGGGTTTGACAGATACGCAGTATTTT. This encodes CASSRTLPRGLTDTQYF.